This T cell receptor beta chain was documented in a study of blood T cell repertoires in COVID-19. Across the study: Nucleic acid was either cDNA or gDNA, and it came from T cells, B-cell-depleted T cells, or PBMCs.

Per the germline V gene, CDR1 is SNHLY and CDR2 is FYNNEI. The V segment lost 6 bases and the J segment 5 bases; nucleotides outside the gene matches: 10. CDR3 length: 15 residues. Authors' analysis steps: Reference gene primer amplification gave nucleated cell count estimates. Libraries were prepared by immunoSEQ multiplex PCR; TCRdb keeps only in-frame clonotypes and omits some of them. V and J calls and clone size come straight from that table; D and trimming were deduced from the DNA. The sample records under 250,000 clones, roughly four fifths being singletons. This rearrangement joins TRBV2 to TRBJ1-1, with 9 bases lining up with TRBD1. Sequenced: peripheral blood. The clonotype originates from a woman in her thirties or forties with active or convalescent COVID-19. In DNA form, the CDR3 reads TGTGCCAGCAGGGATACAGGGGGCGGAAGGACTGAAGCTTTCTTT. Its protein is CASRDTGGGRTEAFF.